This record looks at one TCR beta chain sequence and its context. Antigen: not known. TCRdb re-called the RACE reads through MiXCR, storing one row per CDR3 protein. The data show tens of thousands of distinct CDR3 sequences, with over 7.5% seen just once and about 14% held by the top ten. This record belongs to a study of human T cells and chemical hapten exposure. Time point specified: patch test 1, 2 weeks after DPC sensitization. Treatment meaning: therapeutic diphenylcyclopropenone sensitization with weekly scalp DPC. General observations from the study: Having alopecia, donors may respond immunologically unlike healthy people.

CDR3 size: 14 residues. V lost 5 bases and J lost 5, with 13 bases in between. The TCR comes from a woman aged 40 to 50 with alopecia areata. Some clones in this sample may be carry-over from other donors' samples. The gene calls are TRBV12-3 or TRBV12-4 and TRBJ1-3, with unresolved D. Here the sequenced sample was whole blood, taken in connection with sensitization to the hapten diphenylcyclopropenone (DPC). The CDR3 sequence: CASSDYMARNTIYF. The CDR3 DNA sequence: TGTGCCAGCAGTGATTACATGGCCCGAAACACCATATATTTT.